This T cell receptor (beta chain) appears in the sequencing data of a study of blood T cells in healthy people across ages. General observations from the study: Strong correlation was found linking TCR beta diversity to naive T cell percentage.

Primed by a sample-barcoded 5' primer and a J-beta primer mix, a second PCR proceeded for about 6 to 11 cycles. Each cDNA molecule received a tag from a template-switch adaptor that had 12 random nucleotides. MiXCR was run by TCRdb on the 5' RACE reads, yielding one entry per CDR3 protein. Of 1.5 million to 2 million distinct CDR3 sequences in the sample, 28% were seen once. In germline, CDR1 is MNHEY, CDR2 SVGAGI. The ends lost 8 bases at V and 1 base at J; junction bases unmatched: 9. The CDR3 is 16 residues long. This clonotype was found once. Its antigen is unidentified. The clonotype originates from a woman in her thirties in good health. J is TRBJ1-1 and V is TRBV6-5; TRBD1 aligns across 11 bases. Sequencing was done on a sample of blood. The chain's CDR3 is CASAPRDRGSNTEAFF. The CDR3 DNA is TGTGCCAGCGCCCCACGGGACAGGGGGTCGAACACTGAAGCTTTCTTT.